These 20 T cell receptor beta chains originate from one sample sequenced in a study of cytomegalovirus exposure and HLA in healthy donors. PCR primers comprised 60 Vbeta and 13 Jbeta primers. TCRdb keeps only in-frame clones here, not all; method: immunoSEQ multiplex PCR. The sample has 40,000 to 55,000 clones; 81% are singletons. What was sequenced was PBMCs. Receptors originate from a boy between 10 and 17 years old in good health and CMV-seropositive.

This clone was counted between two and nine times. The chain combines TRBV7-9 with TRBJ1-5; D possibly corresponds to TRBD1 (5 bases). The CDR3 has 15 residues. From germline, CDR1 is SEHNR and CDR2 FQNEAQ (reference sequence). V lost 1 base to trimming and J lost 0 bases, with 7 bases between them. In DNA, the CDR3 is TGTGCCAGCAGCTTAGGACAGTATAGCAATCAGCCCCAGCATTTT. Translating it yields CASSLGQYSNQPQHF.

The CDR3 here is CASIGAGDYNEQFF. DNA of the CDR3: TGCGCCAGCATTGGAGCGGGGGACTACAATGAGCAGTTCTTC. This rearrangement joins TRBV10-2 to TRBJ2-1, with 8 bases identical to TRBD2. The CDR3 contains 14 residues. The germline V gene has CDR1 WSHSY and CDR2 SAAADI. The V gene end was trimmed by 7 bases and the J gene end by 3 bases; junction bases not matched to a gene: 5.

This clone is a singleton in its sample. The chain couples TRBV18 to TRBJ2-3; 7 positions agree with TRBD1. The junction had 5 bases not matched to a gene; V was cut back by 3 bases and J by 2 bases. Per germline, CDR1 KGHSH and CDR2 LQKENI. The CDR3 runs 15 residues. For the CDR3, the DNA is TGTGCCAGCTCACCCCGGGACAGAATCACAGATACGCAGTATTTT. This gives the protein CASSPRDRITDTQYF.

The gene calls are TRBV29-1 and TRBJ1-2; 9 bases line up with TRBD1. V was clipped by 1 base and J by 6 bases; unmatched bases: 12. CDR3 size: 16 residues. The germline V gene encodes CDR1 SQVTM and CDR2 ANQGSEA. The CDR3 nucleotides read TGCAGCGTTGAAGTATATTTCGAGGGACAGGGCGATGGCTACACCTTC. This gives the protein CSVEVYFEGQGDGYTF.

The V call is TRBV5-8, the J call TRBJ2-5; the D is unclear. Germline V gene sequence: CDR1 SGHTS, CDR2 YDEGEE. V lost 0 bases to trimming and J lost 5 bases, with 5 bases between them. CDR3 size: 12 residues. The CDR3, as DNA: TGTGCCAGCAGCTTGGTTAGTGAGACCCAGTACTTC. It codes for CASSLVSETQYF.

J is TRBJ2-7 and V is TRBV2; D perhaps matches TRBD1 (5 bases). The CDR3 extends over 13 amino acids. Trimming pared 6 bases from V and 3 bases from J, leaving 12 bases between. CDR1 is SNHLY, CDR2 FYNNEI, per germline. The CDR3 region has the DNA TGTGCCAGCAGGTTGACAGAGAACTACGAGCAGTACTTC. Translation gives CASRLTENYEQYF. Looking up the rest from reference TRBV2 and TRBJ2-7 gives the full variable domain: EPEVTQTPSHQVTQMGQEVILRCVPISNHLYFYWYRQILGQKVEFLVSFYNNEISEKSEIFDDQFSVERPDGSNFTLKIRSTKLEDSAMYFCASRLTENYEQYFGPGTRLTVT.

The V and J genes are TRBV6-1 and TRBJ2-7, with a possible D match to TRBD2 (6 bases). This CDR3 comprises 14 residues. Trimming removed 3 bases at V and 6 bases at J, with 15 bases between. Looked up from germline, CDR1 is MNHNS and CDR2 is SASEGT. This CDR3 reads CASSDTGEVFEQYF. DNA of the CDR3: TGTGCCAGCAGTGATACGGGGGAAGTTTTCGAGCAGTACTTC.

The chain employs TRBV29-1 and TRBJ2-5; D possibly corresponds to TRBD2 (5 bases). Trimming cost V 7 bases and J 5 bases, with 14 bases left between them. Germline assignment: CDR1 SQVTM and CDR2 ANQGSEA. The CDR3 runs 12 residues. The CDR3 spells CSARGSGETQYF. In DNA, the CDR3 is TGCAGCGCAAGAGGGTCGGGCGAGACCCAGTACTTC.

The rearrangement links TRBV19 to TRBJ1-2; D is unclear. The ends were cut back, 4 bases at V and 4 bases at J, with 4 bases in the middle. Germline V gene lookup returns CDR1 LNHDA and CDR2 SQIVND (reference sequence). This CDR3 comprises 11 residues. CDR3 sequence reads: CASSTLYGYTF. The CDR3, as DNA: TGTGCCAGTAGTACCCTCTATGGCTACACCTTC.

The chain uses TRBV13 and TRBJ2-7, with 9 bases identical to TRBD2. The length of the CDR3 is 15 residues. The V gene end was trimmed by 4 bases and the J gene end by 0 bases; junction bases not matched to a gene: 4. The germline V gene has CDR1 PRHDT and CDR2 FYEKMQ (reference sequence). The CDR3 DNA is TGTGCCAGCAGCTCCCTAGCGGGGTCCTCCTACGAGCAGTACTTC. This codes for CASSSLAGSSYEQYF.

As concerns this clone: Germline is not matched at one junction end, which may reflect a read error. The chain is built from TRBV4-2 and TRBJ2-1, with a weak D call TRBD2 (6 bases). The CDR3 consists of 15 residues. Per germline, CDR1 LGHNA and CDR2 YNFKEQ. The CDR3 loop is CVSSPSGDSYNEQFF. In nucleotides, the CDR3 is TGTGTCAGCAGCCCCTCGGGGGACTCCTACAATGAGCAGTTCTTC.

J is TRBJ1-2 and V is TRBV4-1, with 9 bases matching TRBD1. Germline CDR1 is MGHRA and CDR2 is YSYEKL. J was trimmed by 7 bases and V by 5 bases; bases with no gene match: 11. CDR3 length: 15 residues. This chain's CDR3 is CASSGFVGTGSGYTF. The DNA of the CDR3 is TGCGCCAGCAGCGGGTTCGTGGGGACAGGGAGTGGCTACACCTTC.

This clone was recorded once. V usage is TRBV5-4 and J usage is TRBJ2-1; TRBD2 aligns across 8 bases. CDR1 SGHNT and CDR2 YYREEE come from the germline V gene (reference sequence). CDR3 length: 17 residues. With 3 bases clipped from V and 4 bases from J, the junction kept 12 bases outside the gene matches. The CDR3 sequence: CASSSSAGGLRYNEQFF. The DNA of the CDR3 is TGTGCCAGCAGCTCGTCGGCGGGGGGCCTCCGATACAATGAGCAGTTCTTC.

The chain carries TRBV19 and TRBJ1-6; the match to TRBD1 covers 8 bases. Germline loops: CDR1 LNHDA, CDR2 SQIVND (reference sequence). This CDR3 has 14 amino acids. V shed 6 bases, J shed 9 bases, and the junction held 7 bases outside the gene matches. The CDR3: CASRNDRGFSPLHF. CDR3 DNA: TGTGCCAGTAGGAACGACAGGGGTTTTTCACCCCTCCACTTT.

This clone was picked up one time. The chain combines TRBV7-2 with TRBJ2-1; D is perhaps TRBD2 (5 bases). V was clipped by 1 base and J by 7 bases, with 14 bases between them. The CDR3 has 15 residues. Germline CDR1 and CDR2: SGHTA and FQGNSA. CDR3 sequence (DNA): TGTGCCAGCAGCTTAGGGGCGACCCCGGGGAATGAGCAGTTCTTC. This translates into CASSLGATPGNEQFF.

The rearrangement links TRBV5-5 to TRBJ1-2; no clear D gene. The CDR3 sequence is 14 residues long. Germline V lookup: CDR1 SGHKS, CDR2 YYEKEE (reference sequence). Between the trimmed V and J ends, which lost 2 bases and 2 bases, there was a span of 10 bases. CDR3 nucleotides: TGTGCCAGCAGCTTTTATCTCGGGAACTATGGCTACACCTTC. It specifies CASSFYLGNYGYTF.

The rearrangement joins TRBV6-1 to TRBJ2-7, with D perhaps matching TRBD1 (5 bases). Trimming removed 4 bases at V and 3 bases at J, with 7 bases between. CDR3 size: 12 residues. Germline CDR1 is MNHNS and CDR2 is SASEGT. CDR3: CASSVRVYEQYF. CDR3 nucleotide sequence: TGTGCCAGCAGTGTCAGGGTCTACGAGCAGTACTTC.

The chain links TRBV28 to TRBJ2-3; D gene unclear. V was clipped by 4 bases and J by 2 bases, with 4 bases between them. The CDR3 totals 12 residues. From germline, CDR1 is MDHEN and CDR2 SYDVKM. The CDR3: CASSSITDTQYF. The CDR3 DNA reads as TGTGCCAGCAGTTCAATCACAGATACGCAGTATTTT.

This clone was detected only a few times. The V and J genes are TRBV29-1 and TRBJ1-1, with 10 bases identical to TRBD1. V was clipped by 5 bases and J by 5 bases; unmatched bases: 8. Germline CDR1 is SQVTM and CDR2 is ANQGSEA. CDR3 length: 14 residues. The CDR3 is CSVNWGTGVTEAFF. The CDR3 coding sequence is TGCAGCGTTAACTGGGGGACAGGGGTGACTGAAGCTTTCTTT.

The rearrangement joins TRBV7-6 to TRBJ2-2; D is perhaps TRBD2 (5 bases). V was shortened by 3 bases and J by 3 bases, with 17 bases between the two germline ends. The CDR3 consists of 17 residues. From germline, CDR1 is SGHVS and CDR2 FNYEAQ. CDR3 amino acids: CASSFLSEGSDTGELFF. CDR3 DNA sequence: TGTGCCAGCAGCTTCCTGAGCGAGGGTAGCGACACCGGGGAGCTGTTTTTT. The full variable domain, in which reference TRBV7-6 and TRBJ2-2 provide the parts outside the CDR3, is GAGVSQSPRYKVTKRGQDVALRCDPISGHVSLYWYRQALGQGPEFLTYFNYEAQQDKSGLPNDRFSAERPEGSISTLTIQRTEQRDSAMYRCASSFLSEGSDTGELFFGEGSRLTVL.